The clone carrying this T cell receptor beta chain was recorded at least ten times. The record originates from a study of T-cell memory formation after mild COVID-19. Germline V gene lookup returns CDR1 SEHNR and CDR2 FQNEAQ (reference sequence). V lost 3 bases, J lost 8 bases, and 11 bases lay in between. The CDR3 consists of 13 residues. TCRdb re-analysed the 5' RACE reads in MiXCR, keeping a single row per CDR3 protein. The profile shows almost 250,000 distinct CDR3 sequences, approximately 15% of them singletons. Sequenced sample: PBMCs or a T cell subset sorted from them (not recorded which). This rearrangement joins TRBV7-9 to TRBJ2-1; D call uncertain. The TCR comes from an adult woman who had mild COVID-19 (a few samples of this study predate the infection). Cell type and time point are not known. DNA for the CDR3: TGTGCCAGCAGCTTGGAGCTGGGCGATGAGCAGTTCTTC. It translates to CASSLELGDEQFF.